Sequencing of this T cell receptor beta chain was carried out in a study of human T cells and chemical hapten exposure. Time point meaning: pre-sensitization, week 0. Treatment noted: therapeutic diphenylcyclopropenone sensitization with weekly scalp DPC. Study conclusions and caveats: Once DPC sensitization occurred, TCRs above 1 in 1000 frequency showed no change.

This clonotype was detected many times. Its cognate antigen is unknown. What the library attached to individual cDNA molecules were unique molecular identifiers. TCRdb passed the RACE reads through MiXCR, listing each CDR3 protein once. The table lists nearly 110,000 distinct CDR3 sequences, approximately 12% of them singletons, with about 1.6% in the top ten. The J segment lost 7 bases and the V segment lost 4 bases, leaving 3 bases of the junction unmatched. This CDR3 is built from 12 residues. The receptor was derived from a woman between 45 and 65 years old with alopecia areata. Some clones in this sample may be carry-over from other donors' samples. The sequences come from whole blood, collected in connection with sensitization to the hapten diphenylcyclopropenone (DPC). The rearrangement uses TRBV12-3 or TRBV12-4 and TRBJ1-2; 7 bases agree with TRBD1. CDR3 nucleotides: TGTGCCAGCAGTTCCGGGACAGTTGGCTACACCTTC. It encodes CASSSGTVGYTF.